Presented here are 21 T cell receptor beta chains from one specimen sequenced in a study of OX40 agonist ivuxolimab in advanced cancers. The repertoire was sequenced with immunoSEQ multiplex PCR; TCRdb's copy has only in-frame clones and lacks some. There are tens of thousands of clones in the sample; around 92% occur only once, and over 6.5% lies in the top ten. The sequences come from CD4+ or CD8+ T cells sorted from blood, collected in a trial of the OX40 agonist ivuxolimab. These receptor sequences come from an adult with an advanced solid tumor such as melanoma, head and neck, liver or kidney cancer.

J is TRBJ2-7 and V is TRBV27; weak D call: TRBD2 (6 bases). CDR1 and CDR2 (germline): MNHEY, SMNVEV (reference sequence). The V and J ends lost 2 bases and 6 bases respectively, with 17 bases between them. CDR3 length equals 15 residues. The CDR3 loop reads CASSLKAGGKAEQYF. CDR3 nucleotide sequence: TGTGCCAGCAGTTTAAAGGCGGGCGGGAAGGCCGAGCAGTACTTC.

Note on this clone: Other DNA sequences of this sample code for an identical CDR3. The chain carries TRBV5-1 and TRBJ2-3; TRBD1 matches 7 bases. The germline gives CDR1 SGHRS, CDR2 YFSETQ. V lost 5 bases and J lost 1; bases outside the gene matches: 4. The CDR3 contains 14 residues. The CDR3 DNA reads TGCGCCAGCAGTTCAACAGGGGGCACAGATACGCAGTATTTT. Translation: CASSSTGGTDTQYF.

V gene TRBV2 combines with J gene TRBJ1-6, with 7 bases identical to TRBD1. This CDR3 has 18 amino acids. CDR1 is SNHLY, CDR2 FYNNEI, per germline. V shed 0 bases and J 5 bases; nucleotides not matched to a gene: 10. The CDR3 reads CASSEAGGQDENNSPLHF. The CDR3 DNA follows: TGTGCCAGCAGTGAAGCCGGCGGACAGGATGAAAATAATTCACCCCTCCACTTT.

In its sample, this clone was seen once. V is TRBV9 and J is TRBJ1-3, with D possibly matching TRBD1 (6 bases). Germline-derived CDR1 and CDR2 are SGDLS and YYNGEE. Trimming shortened V by 3 bases and J by 2 bases, and 9 bases separated the two germline ends. The CDR3 runs to 14 residues. This CDR3 reads CASSEGGTGNTIYF. CDR3 in DNA: TGTGCCAGCAGCGAGGGGGGTACTGGAAACACCATATATTTT.

For the CDR3, the DNA is TGTGCCAGTAGTATCTGGCCAGGGGTCAATCAGCCCCAGCATTTT. Protein: CASSIWPGVNQPQHF. This chain connects TRBV19 to TRBJ1-5; TRBD1 is a possible D gene (6 bases). Looked up from germline, CDR1 is LNHDA and CDR2 is SQIVND (reference sequence). V shed 3 bases and J shed 3 bases, with 12 bases lying between them. The CDR3 spans 15 residues.

The genes are TRBV5-6 and TRBJ2-5; D possibly corresponds to TRBD2 (6 bases). The germline gives CDR1 SGHDT, CDR2 YYEEEE. The CDR3 length is 16 residues. V was cut by 3 bases and J by 1 base, with 16 bases left in between. DNA for the CDR3: TGTGCCAGCAGCTCGCTACCGGGACTGGGCCAAGAGACCCAGTACTTC. Translation gives CASSSLPGLGQETQYF.

This chain connects TRBV9 to TRBJ1-2; no clear D gene. The CDR3 consists of 15 residues. Trimming stripped 4 bases from V and 4 bases from J, with 17 bases between. Germline values: CDR1 SGDLS, CDR2 YYNGEE. This CDR3 reads CASSSQQGGIYGYTF. CDR3 DNA sequence: TGTGCCAGCAGCTCCCAACAAGGCGGGATCTATGGCTACACCTTC.

This chain joins TRBV15 and TRBJ2-5; tentatively, D is TRBD1 or TRBD2 (7 bases each). This CDR3 has 17 residues. V was shortened by 1 base and J by 4 bases, with 19 bases between the two germline ends. Germline assignment: CDR1 LNHNV and CDR2 YYDKDF (reference sequence). The CDR3, as DNA: TGTGCCACCAGCAGAGCCTACCGGGAGGCAGGGGGAGAGACCCAGTACTTC. It specifies CATSRAYREAGGETQYF.

This clone was recorded once. The chain carries TRBV11-2 and TRBJ2-3, with D perhaps TRBD2 (6 bases). CDR1 is SGHAT, CDR2 FQNNGV, per germline. V was trimmed by 1 base and J by 0 bases, leaving 11 bases between them. The CDR3 totals 16 residues. The DNA for the CDR3 is TGTGCCAGCAGCTTAGCACTAGCCTTAAGCACAGATACGCAGTATTTT. Amino acids: CASSLALALSTDTQYF.

The chain employs TRBV11-1 and TRBJ2-1, with 13 bases identical to TRBD2. Losses at the gene ends were 0 bases for V and 4 bases for J; bases not matched to a gene: 3. This CDR3 comprises 17 residues. Germline CDR1 reads SGHAT; CDR2 reads FQDESV (reference sequence). CDR3 DNA sequence: TGTGCCAGCAGCTTAGCGATGACTAGCGGGGGGTACAATGAGCAGTTCTTC. Encoded protein: CASSLAMTSGGYNEQFF.

This chain uses TRBV4-3 with TRBJ2-1; 8 bases map to TRBD2. CDR3 length equals 15 residues. Germline V gives CDR1 LGHNA, CDR2 YSLEER. J lost 4 bases, V lost 0 bases, and 2 bases had no gene match. The CDR3 reads CASSQETSAYNEQFF. The DNA for the CDR3 is TGCGCCAGCAGCCAAGAGACTAGCGCGTACAATGAGCAGTTCTTC.

The CDR3 sequence is CASSPSGGEQFF. The CDR3 DNA reads TGTGCCAGCAGCCCGAGCGGGGGGGAGCAGTTCTTC. The chain employs TRBV7-3 and TRBJ2-1; 9 bases are shared with TRBD2. V lost 5 bases to trimming and J lost 10 bases; unmatched junction nucleotides: 3. CDR3 length equals 12 residues. The germline V gene encodes CDR1 SGHTA and CDR2 FQGTGA. Full variable domain (rest looked up from reference TRBV7-3 and TRBJ2-1): GAGVSQTPSNKVTEKGKYVELRCDPISGHTALYWYRQSLGQGPEFLIYFQGTGAADDSGLPNDRFFAVRPEGSVSTLKIQRTERGDSAVYLCASSPSGGEQFFGPGTRLTVL.

The rearrangement joins TRBV13 to TRBJ2-5, with a possible D match to TRBD2 (5 bases). The DNA matches TRBJ2-7 better at its end, which makes the J call doubtful. CDR3 size: 15 residues. Germline values: CDR1 PRHDT, CDR2 FYEKMQ (reference sequence). In nucleotides, the CDR3 is TGTGCCAGCAGCTTAGGTGCGGGTAGTTCCTACGAGCAGTACTTC. This translates into CASSLGAGSSYEQYF.

The chain combines TRBV2 with TRBJ2-1; 10 bases map to TRBD2. With 6 bases clipped from V and 3 bases from J, the junction kept 5 bases outside the gene matches. CDR1 and CDR2 (germline): SNHLY, FYNNEI. The CDR3 contains 15 residues. Here the CDR3 reads CASRVLAGYYNEQFF. The CDR3 DNA reads as TGTGCCAGCAGGGTACTAGCGGGGTACTACAATGAGCAGTTCTTC.

The chain has TRBV4-3 and TRBJ2-3; D not certain. The V end was cut by 0 bases, the J end by 4 bases, with 11 bases between. This CDR3 has 15 amino acids. CDR1 LGHNA and CDR2 YSLEER come from the germline V gene. The CDR3 loop reads CASSQDFRPPDTQYF. The CDR3 nucleotides are TGCGCCAGCAGCCAAGATTTCAGGCCCCCAGATACGCAGTATTTT.

This rearrangement joins TRBV7-9 to TRBJ2-3; 11 bases are a match to TRBD1. Germline loops: CDR1 SEHNR, CDR2 FQNEAQ (reference sequence). CDR3 length: 16 residues. The J segment lost 4 bases and the V segment lost 1 base, leaving 4 bases of the junction unmatched. This chain's CDR3 is CASSLEGDRGSDTQYF. The CDR3 DNA sequence: TGTGCCAGCAGCTTAGAAGGGGACAGGGGGTCAGATACGCAGTATTTT.

V and J are TRBV6-5 and TRBJ2-2; D ambiguous. Trimming left V 0 bases short and J 1 base short, with 6 bases between. CDR1 MNHEY and CDR2 SVGAGI come from the germline V gene. This CDR3 is 15 amino acids long. DNA of the CDR3: TGTGCCAGCAGTTACTCGGTACTGAACACCGGGGAGCTGTTTTTT. It is translated as CASSYSVLNTGELFF.

The chain employs TRBV20-1 and TRBJ2-7; weak D call: TRBD2 (5 bases). The V gene's germline CDR1 is DFQATT and CDR2 SNEGSKA (reference sequence). V was pared by 6 bases and J by 1 base, with 7 bases between. The CDR3 totals 11 residues. The CDR3 protein is CSAGDSYEQYF. CDR3 sequence (DNA): TGCAGTGCCGGGGATTCCTACGAGCAGTACTTC.

This chain connects TRBV19 to TRBJ1-3; D not resolved. Germline loops: CDR1 LNHDA, CDR2 SQIVND (reference sequence). Trimming shortened V by 6 bases and J by 2 bases, and 17 bases separated the two germline ends. The CDR3 runs 16 residues. DNA of the CDR3: TGTGCCAGTAGCCCTACTTTCCCCACGGCTGGAAACACCATATATTTT. It encodes CASSPTFPTAGNTIYF.

The chain is built from TRBV19 and TRBJ1-1; TRBD1 matches at 7 bases. V gave up 1 base and J gave up 7 bases; unmatched junction bases: 6. Germline assignment: CDR1 LNHDA and CDR2 SQIVND (reference sequence). The CDR3 is 14 residues long. The chain's CDR3 is CASSIGQGNLEAFF. CDR3 bases: TGTGCCAGTAGTATAGGACAGGGCAACCTTGAAGCTTTCTTT.

Only a few counts were recorded for this clone. CDR3 amino acids: CASSPSLGLKNTEAFF. The CDR3 bases are TGTGCCAGCAGCCCATCCTTGGGACTTAAGAACACTGAAGCTTTCTTT. This chain joins TRBV14 and TRBJ1-1; D is possibly TRBD1 (5 bases). CDR1 is SGHDN and CDR2 is FVKESK in the germline V gene. The V and J ends lost 4 bases and 1 base respectively, with 16 bases between them. This CDR3 region has 16 residues.